A single sample is the source of the 4 T cell receptor beta chains below, sequenced in a study of PD-L1 blockade in urothelial cancer. This table comes from immunoSEQ multiplex PCR, and its TCRdb copy is limited to in-frame clones, with some not included. The data show about 76,000 clones, around 93% seen once. Time point denoted: peripheral blood 6 weeks after treatment start. The sequencing here drew on PBMCs, taken around atezolizumab (anti-PD-L1) treatment. All receptors come from a woman of 80 years or more with urothelial cancer.

The chain combines TRBV30 with TRBJ1-3; 9 bases fit TRBD1. The CDR3 runs 17 residues. Per the germline V gene, CDR1 is GTSNPN and CDR2 is SVGIG (reference sequence). Trimming at V came to 2 bases and at J to 0 bases, leaving 8 bases not matched to a gene. This chain's CDR3 is CAWSLRGQGLSGNTIYF. CDR3 DNA sequence: TGTGCCTGGAGTCTCCGGGGACAGGGACTCTCTGGAAACACCATATATTTT.

The chain combines TRBV11-3 with TRBJ2-1; 14 bases fit TRBD2. Germline values: CDR1 SGHNT, CDR2 YENEEA. Trimming cost V 2 bases and J 8 bases; bases outside gene matches: 5. The CDR3 runs to 16 residues. The CDR3 sequence: CASSLRGLAGVHEQFF. CDR3 nucleotides: TGTGCCAGCAGCTTAAGGGGACTAGCGGGAGTGCATGAGCAGTTCTTC. The full variable domain, its missing parts supplied by reference TRBV11-3 and TRBJ2-1, is EAGVVQSPRYKIIEKKQPVAFWCNPISGHNTLYWYLQNLGQGPELLIRYENEEAVDDSQLPKDRFSAERLKGVDSTLKIQPAELGDSAVYLCASSLRGLAGVHEQFFGPGTRLTVL.

This clone has only one observation. V gene TRBV6-1 combines with J gene TRBJ1-1; no clear D gene. The germline V gene has CDR1 MNHNS and CDR2 SASEGT. Between the trimmed V and J ends, which lost 0 bases and 2 bases, there was a span of 7 bases. The CDR3 spans 14 residues. This chain's CDR3 is CASSEARRNTEAFF. CDR3 sequence (DNA): TGTGCCAGCAGTGAAGCCCGCAGAAACACTGAAGCTTTCTTT.

The chain joins TRBV5-6 to TRBJ2-7; tentative D call: TRBD2 (5 bases). This CDR3 has 12 residues. Germline lookup yields CDR1 SGHDT and CDR2 YYEEEE. With 4 bases removed from V and 5 bases from J, the gap between germline ends came to 10 bases. The CDR3 nucleotides read TGTGCCAGCAGCCTAACGCGGGACGAGCAGTACTTC. Translating it yields CASSLTRDEQYF.